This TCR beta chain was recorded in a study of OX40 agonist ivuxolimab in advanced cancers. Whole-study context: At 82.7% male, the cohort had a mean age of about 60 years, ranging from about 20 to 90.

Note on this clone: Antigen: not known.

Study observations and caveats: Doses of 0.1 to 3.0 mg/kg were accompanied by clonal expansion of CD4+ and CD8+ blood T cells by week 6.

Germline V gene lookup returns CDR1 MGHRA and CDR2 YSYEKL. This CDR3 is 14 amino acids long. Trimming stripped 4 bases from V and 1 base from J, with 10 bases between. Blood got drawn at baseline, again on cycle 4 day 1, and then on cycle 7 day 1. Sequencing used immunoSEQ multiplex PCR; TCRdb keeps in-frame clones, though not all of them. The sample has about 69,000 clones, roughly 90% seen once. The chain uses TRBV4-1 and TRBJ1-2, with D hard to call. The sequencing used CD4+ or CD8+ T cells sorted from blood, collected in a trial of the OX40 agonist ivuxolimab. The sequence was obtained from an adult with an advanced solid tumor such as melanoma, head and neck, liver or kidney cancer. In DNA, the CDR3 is TGCGCCAGCAGCCGACCGGACGTTAACTATGGCTACACCTTC. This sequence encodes CASSRPDVNYGYTF.